One and the same sample provided the 27 T cell receptor beta chains below, sequenced in a study of blood T cell repertoires in COVID-19. This table comes from immunoSEQ multiplex PCR, and its TCRdb copy is limited to in-frame clones, with some not included. Here the sample spans about 140,000 clones, approximately 84% being singletons. Sequencing was performed on peripheral blood. The source of these receptors is a human donor with acute or convalescent COVID-19. The donor label of this sample is uncertain.

The chain employs TRBV9 and TRBJ2-1; 7 positions agree with TRBD2. Per germline, CDR1 SGDLS and CDR2 YYNGEE. V shed 0 bases, J shed 6 bases, and the junction held 9 bases outside the gene matches. The CDR3 sequence is 16 residues long. CDR3 DNA sequence: TGTGCCAGCAGCGTAGCCCTCTTTGGGAGGGCCAATGAGCAGTTCTTC. Translation: CASSVALFGRANEQFF.

The chain links TRBV29-1 to TRBJ2-2, with 11 bases that match TRBD2. CDR1 SQVTM and CDR2 ANQGSEA come from the germline V gene. J gave up 6 bases and V 8 bases, and 8 bases lay outside the gene matches. The CDR3 sequence is 14 residues long. The CDR3 sequence: CSFISGGAAGELFF. The CDR3 DNA sequence: TGCAGCTTTATTAGCGGGGGGGCCGCCGGGGAGCTGTTTTTT.

The CDR3 reads CATSDSGVAGKPQHF. The CDR3 coding sequence is TGTGCCACCAGTGATTCGGGAGTGGCGGGAAAGCCCCAGCATTTT. The J gene is TRBJ1-5, the V gene TRBV24-1; D is undetermined. CDR3 length: 15 residues. The germline CDR1 and CDR2 sequences are KGHDR and SFDVKD. Trimming took 2 bases from V and 8 from J, leaving 15 bases between them.

This sequence joins TRBV7-2 and TRBJ2-5; TRBD2 agrees at 7 bases. V shed 2 bases, J shed 5 bases, and the junction held 8 bases outside the gene matches. Germline lookup yields CDR1 SGHTA and CDR2 FQGNSA. The CDR3 has 15 residues. As DNA, the CDR3 is TGTGCCAGCAGCTTAAAAGTCGGGAGGATGGAGACCCAGTACTTC. Translated: CASSLKVGRMETQYF.

About this clone: One junction end does not reproduce the germline sequence, and a read error may be involved. The chain couples TRBV7-9 to TRBJ2-7; D may be TRBD2 (7 bases). Germline CDR1 reads SEHNR; CDR2 reads FQNEAQ (reference sequence). This CDR3 contains 12 residues. DNA for the CDR3: TGTGCCAGCAGCTTAAAGGGGGGGGGACCGCTGTTC. Amino acids: CASSLKGGGPLF.

This rearrangement joins TRBV7-9 to TRBJ1-4; D unclear. This CDR3 has 17 residues. V lost 0 bases and J 0 bases, leaving 11 bases between the germline ends. Per germline, CDR1 SEHNR and CDR2 FQNEAQ (reference sequence). The CDR3 sequence: CASSLAMVTTTNEKLFF. The CDR3 DNA reads TGTGCCAGCAGCTTAGCAATGGTTACAACAACTAATGAAAAACTGTTTTTT.

Only a few counts were recorded for this clone. CDR3 sequence (DNA): TGTGCCAGCAGCTCCCGGCAGGGGAAAGAGACCCAGTACTTC. It is translated as CASSSRQGKETQYF. V usage is TRBV5-6 and J usage is TRBJ2-5; D may be TRBD1 (6 bases). Germline values: CDR1 SGHDT, CDR2 YYEEEE. Between the trimmed V and J ends, which lost 3 bases and 3 bases, there was a span of 12 bases. The length of the CDR3 is 14 residues.

The chain combines TRBV28 with TRBJ1-1; TRBD1 aligns across 9 bases. This CDR3 is built from 17 residues. Trimming removed 5 bases from V and 4 bases from J; junction bases left unmatched: 14. Germline CDR1 is MDHEN and CDR2 is SYDVKM. For the CDR3, the DNA is TGTGCCAGCAGTGGGAACCGGGACAGGGCGGCCTCCACTGAAGCTTTCTTT. It encodes CASSGNRDRAASTEAFF. Full variable domain (remainder filled in from reference TRBV28 and TRBJ1-1): DVKVTQSSRYLVKRTGEKVFLECVQDMDHENMFWYRQDPGLGLRLIYFSYDVKMKEKGDIPEGYSVSREKKERFSLILESASTNQTSMYLCASSGNRDRAASTEAFFGQGTRLTVV.

Here the CDR3 DNA reads TGTGCCAGCAGCAAAGACAGGGGGTGTCAGCCCCAGCATTTT. It specifies CASSKDRGCQPQHF. This rearrangement joins TRBV21-1 to TRBJ1-5; the D call TRBD1 from the table was never checked on the DNA. TRBV21-1 is a pseudogene. This CDR3 is 14 amino acids long.

The V and J genes are TRBV19 and TRBJ2-5, with 12 bases lining up with TRBD1. The CDR3 length is 18 residues. Per germline, CDR1 LNHDA and CDR2 SQIVND (reference sequence). J gave up 3 bases and V 3 bases, and 11 bases lay outside the gene matches. Here the CDR3 reads CASSIRGQGASIEETQYF. The CDR3, as DNA: TGTGCCAGTAGTATCAGGGGACAGGGGGCGAGCATAGAAGAGACCCAGTACTTC.

The chain recombines TRBV6-2 or TRBV6-3 with TRBJ1-2, with 12 positions matching TRBD1. CDR1 and CDR2 (germline): MNHEY, SVGEGT. V trimming: 5 bases; J trimming: 8 bases; junction bases outside the gene matches: 9. The CDR3 consists of 15 residues. The chain's CDR3 is CASSAPGQGAHGYTF. The CDR3 bases are TGTGCCAGCAGTGCCCCGGGACAGGGGGCGCACGGCTACACCTTC.

This clone turned up a few times. The V and J genes are TRBV9 and TRBJ2-2; 7 nucleotides line up with TRBD2. J lost 4 bases, V lost 4 bases, and 13 bases had no gene match. This CDR3 is built from 17 residues. Per the germline V gene, CDR1 is SGDLS and CDR2 is YYNGEE. The CDR3 region is CASSPAEAGVGTGELFF. In DNA form, the CDR3 reads TGTGCCAGCAGCCCCGCTGAGGCGGGAGTGGGCACCGGGGAGCTGTTTTTT.

This chain connects TRBV24-1 to TRBJ1-6, with no clear D. Per the germline V gene, CDR1 is KGHDR and CDR2 is SFDVKD. CDR3 length: 13 amino acids. Trimming left V 5 bases short and J 4 bases short, with 5 bases between. CDR3 DNA sequence: TGTGCCACCAGTGCAGGATATAATTCACCCCTCCACTTT. It yields the protein CATSAGYNSPLHF.

V gene TRBV9 combines with J gene TRBJ2-6; a weak D match, TRBD2 (6 bases). The V end lost 1 base, the J end lost 0 bases, and 17 bases lay between the germline ends. Germline loops: CDR1 SGDLS, CDR2 YYNGEE. The CDR3 spans 19 residues. The chain's CDR3 is CASSVWRDEWDSGANVLTF. The CDR3 nucleotides are TGTGCCAGCAGCGTATGGAGGGATGAATGGGACTCTGGGGCCAACGTCCTGACTTTC.

V gene TRBV6-6 combines with J gene TRBJ1-5; 7 positions match TRBD1. Germline V gene data show CDR1 as MNHNY and CDR2 as SVGAGI (reference sequence). CDR3 length: 15 amino acids. Germline trimming cut 5 bases from V and 6 bases from J; bases unmatched to any gene: 10. CDR3 nucleotide sequence: TGTGCCAGCAGTAGGGGTACAGGGGACGGTCAGCCCCAGCATTTT. Translation gives CASSRGTGDGQPQHF.

The chain joins TRBV27 to TRBJ1-5; perhaps TRBD1 as D (5 bases). From germline, CDR1 is MNHEY and CDR2 SMNVEV (reference sequence). This CDR3 contains 15 residues. The V gene lost 5 bases and the J gene lost 0 bases, with 11 bases spanning the gap. CDR3 protein: CASSMGLYSNQPQHF. DNA of the CDR3: TGTGCCAGCAGTATGGGACTTTATAGCAATCAGCCCCAGCATTTT.

The chain is built from TRBV29-1 and TRBJ1-2, with 8 bases that match TRBD1. V lost 6 bases and J lost 2; bases outside the gene matches: 5. The CDR3 totals 13 residues. The germline V gene encodes CDR1 SQVTM and CDR2 ANQGSEA. The CDR3 DNA follows: TGCAGCGTCTCAGGGGGCGCGAACTATGGCTACACCTTC. Protein product: CSVSGGANYGYTF.

V and J are TRBV13 and TRBJ2-7; 8 bases align to TRBD2. V lost 0 bases and J lost 1; bases outside the gene matches: 5. The CDR3 contains 16 residues. Per the germline V gene, CDR1 is PRHDT and CDR2 is FYEKMQ (reference sequence). The CDR3 protein is CASSLGAAGGSYEQYF. The CDR3, as DNA: TGTGCCAGCAGCTTAGGGGCGGCGGGGGGATCCTACGAGCAGTACTTC.

This chain links TRBV7-3 with TRBJ1-1; TRBD1 might be the D (6 bases). From germline, CDR1 is SGHTA and CDR2 FQGTGA. V was shortened by 2 bases and J by 0 bases, with 10 bases between the two germline ends. This CDR3 has 15 amino acids. The CDR3 loop is CASSLGKGVNTEAFF. As DNA, the CDR3 is TGTGCCAGCAGCTTAGGGAAGGGGGTGAACACTGAAGCTTTCTTT.

This clone has just one count. The J gene is TRBJ1-4, the V gene TRBV11-2; 12 nucleotides align to TRBD1. Per the germline V gene, CDR1 is SGHAT and CDR2 is FQNNGV. CDR3 size: 14 residues. With 5 bases clipped from V and 11 bases from J, the junction kept 6 bases outside the gene matches. The CDR3 region is CASSPGQGAWKLFF. The CDR3, as DNA: TGTGCCAGCAGCCCGGGACAGGGGGCCTGGAAACTGTTTTTT.

Here the CDR3 DNA reads TGTGCCAGCAGCAAATTGGGGGCAGCCTACGAGCAGTACGTC. Translation gives CASSKLGAAYEQYV. The chain joins TRBV21-1 to TRBJ2-7; the D call of TRBD1 is as the table states it, not checked on the DNA. TRBV21-1 is a pseudogene. This CDR3 contains 14 residues.

This clone was detected a few times. The chain joins TRBV27 to TRBJ1-1, with D maybe TRBD1 (6 bases). The ends were cut back, 1 base at V and 2 bases at J, with 11 bases in the middle. Germline CDR1 MNHEY, CDR2 SMNVEV (reference sequence). CDR3 length equals 15 residues. The CDR3 here is CASSLLNRANTEAFF. CDR3 nucleotide sequence: TGTGCCAGCAGTTTATTGAACAGGGCCAACACTGAAGCTTTCTTT.

CDR3 protein: CASSFRLAQTDTQYF. For the CDR3, the DNA is TGTGCCAGCAGCTTCCGACTAGCTCAAACAGATACGCAGTATTTT. The genes are TRBV5-4 and TRBJ2-3; 7 bases align to TRBD2. The V gene end was trimmed by 2 bases and the J gene end by 3 bases; junction bases not matched to a gene: 6. Germline CDR1 reads SGHNT; CDR2 reads YYREEE (reference sequence). CDR3 length: 15 residues.

Here the CDR3 reads CASSGWSTDTQYF. In DNA form, the CDR3 reads TGTGCCAGCTCCGGGTGGAGCACAGATACGCAGTATTTT. The rearrangement links TRBV6-5 to TRBJ2-3; D is uncertain. Trimming left V 8 bases short and J 0 bases short, with 9 bases between. The CDR3 covers 13 residues. The V gene's germline CDR1 is MNHEY and CDR2 SVGAGI.

This chain links TRBV9 with TRBJ1-2; D uncertain. The V gene's germline CDR1 is SGDLS and CDR2 YYNGEE. The ends were cut back, 0 bases at V and 0 bases at J, with 9 bases in the middle. The CDR3 is made up of 15 amino acids. The CDR3 DNA follows: TGTGCCAGCAGCGTAGCGGCAGGCGCTAACTATGGCTACACCTTC. It specifies CASSVAAGANYGYTF. The whole variable domain, remainder taken from reference TRBV9 and TRBJ1-2, is DSGVTQTPKHLITATGQRVTLRCSPRSGDLSVYWYQQSLDQGLQFLIQYYNGEERAKGNILERFSAQQFPDLHSELNLSSLELGDSALYFCASSVAAGANYGYTFGSGTRLTVV.

This chain uses TRBV28 with TRBJ1-5; possibly TRBD1 for D (6 bases). V shed 10 bases and J shed 4 bases, with 17 bases lying between them. The CDR3 has 14 amino acids. Germline CDR1 MDHEN, CDR2 SYDVKM. The CDR3 reads CAISPNQGNQPQHF. The CDR3 nucleotides read TGTGCCATCTCACCTAACCAGGGGAATCAGCCCCAGCATTTT.

This clone was observed a handful of times. The rearrangement uses TRBV5-1 and TRBJ2-7, with 7 bases fitting TRBD2. This CDR3 spans 16 amino acids. V lost 3 bases and J lost 3; bases outside the gene matches: 12. Looked up from germline, CDR1 is SGHRS and CDR2 is YFSETQ. The CDR3 sequence is CASSSGSFRGDYEQYF. CDR3 DNA: TGCGCCAGCAGCTCGGGGTCGTTCCGGGGGGACTACGAGCAGTACTTC.